Below, 18 T cell receptor beta chains from the same sample are listed, as sequenced in a study of blood T cell repertoires in COVID-19. Repertoires were generated with immunoSEQ multiplex PCR, while TCRdb's copy carries only in-frame clones and drops some. Of 150,000 to 200,000 clones in the sample, about 81% were seen once. The specimen was peripheral blood. These receptors all come from a human donor in a cohort sampled during active COVID-19.

The chain joins TRBV7-8 to TRBJ2-1, with D perhaps matching TRBD2 (5 bases). The CDR3 is made up of 16 amino acids. CDR1 is SGHVS and CDR2 is FQNEAQ in the germline V gene. V dropped 5 bases and J dropped 0 bases, with 14 bases sitting between them. The CDR3 protein is CASSPGLVGSYNEQFF. CDR3 nucleotide sequence: TGTGCCAGCAGCCCGGGGTTAGTGGGCTCCTACAATGAGCAGTTCTTC.

This clone was observed once. The chain is built from TRBV28 and TRBJ2-7; 7 bases are a match to TRBD1. This CDR3 is 12 amino acids long. Trimming took 6 bases from V and 6 from J; bases not matched to a gene: 5. Germline CDR1 reads MDHEN; CDR2 reads SYDVKM. The DNA for the CDR3 is TGTGCCAGCAGCACAGGGGAAGGCGAGCAGTACTTC. It translates to CASSTGEGEQYF.

Note on this clone: One end of the junction is discordant with germline, which a read error may explain. This chain joins TRBV7-7 and TRBJ2-7; 11 bases align to TRBD1. CDR3 length: 13 amino acids. Germline assignment: CDR1 SSHAT and CDR2 FNYEAQ (reference sequence). Written as DNA, the CDR3 is TGTGCTAGCAGCACGGGACAGGGGGGGGAGCAGTACTTC. Amino acid sequence: CASSTGQGGEQYF.

The chain recombines TRBV5-6 with TRBJ2-2; 9 nucleotides match TRBD2. V shed 4 bases, J shed 6 bases, and the junction held 13 bases outside the gene matches. Germline-derived CDR1 and CDR2 are SGHDT and YYEEEE. CDR3 length: 17 residues. The CDR3 DNA follows: TGTGCCAGCAGCACCGGGGGAGCGGGAGGTCCCCCCGGGGAGCTGTTTTTT. This gives the protein CASSTGGAGGPPGELFF. The full variable domain, in which reference TRBV5-6 and TRBJ2-2 provide the parts outside the CDR3, is DAGVTQSPTHLIKTRGQQVTLRCSPKSGHDTVSWYQQALGQGPQFIFQYYEEEERQRGNFPDRFSGHQFPNYSSELNVNALLLGDSALYLCASSTGGAGGPPGELFFGEGSRLTVL.

The CDR3 is CSVSTQDRSNEQYF. CDR3 nucleotides: TGCAGCGTATCGACCCAGGACAGGTCCAACGAGCAGTACTTC. The chain is built from TRBV29-1 and TRBJ2-7; 7 bases fit TRBD1. The CDR3 covers 14 residues. Per the germline V gene, CDR1 is SQVTM and CDR2 is ANQGSEA. Trimming cost V 6 bases and J 5 bases; bases outside gene matches: 13.

This clone was observed once. The chain recombines TRBV15 with TRBJ2-5, with D possibly being TRBD1 (5 bases). V was shortened by 0 bases and J by 2 bases, with 16 bases between the two germline ends. Germline V gives CDR1 LNHNV, CDR2 YYDKDF (reference sequence). This CDR3 comprises 17 residues. The CDR3 protein is CATSRDRTGARQETQYF. The CDR3 DNA reads as TGTGCCACCAGCAGAGATCGAACTGGGGCCCGTCAAGAGACCCAGTACTTC.

The chain links TRBV18 to TRBJ2-5; D might be TRBD2 (6 bases). The CDR3 sequence is 15 residues long. Per the germline V gene, CDR1 is KGHSH and CDR2 is LQKENI. Trimming took 0 bases from V and 5 from J, leaving 13 bases between them. The CDR3 loop reads CASSPPPNRGETQYF. The CDR3 DNA follows: TGTGCCAGCTCACCACCCCCCAACCGGGGGGAGACCCAGTACTTC.

The chain is built from TRBV4-3 and TRBJ1-1; D is unclear. In germline, CDR1 is LGHNA, CDR2 YSLEER. Trimming removed 0 bases at V and 5 bases at J, with 10 bases between. The CDR3 has 14 residues. The DNA for the CDR3 is TGCGCCAGCAGCCAAGATCGGGGTATGACTGAAGCTTTCTTT. It translates to CASSQDRGMTEAFF.

CDR3 coding DNA: TGCGCCAGCAGCCCAACGACAGGGGGTTACGAGCAGTACTTC. Its translation: CASSPTTGGYEQYF. This chain uses TRBV5-1 with TRBJ2-7, with 9 bases fitting TRBD1. The J segment lost 4 bases and the V segment lost 4 bases, leaving 6 bases of the junction unmatched. The length of the CDR3 is 14 residues. Looked up from germline, CDR1 is SGHRS and CDR2 is YFSETQ.

This chain joins TRBV28 and TRBJ1-2; 7 nucleotides agree with TRBD1. The germline V gene has CDR1 MDHEN and CDR2 SYDVKM. CDR3 length equals 15 residues. J gave up 3 bases and V 5 bases, and 9 bases lay outside the gene matches. CDR3 in DNA: TGTGCCAGCAGTAGGACAGGCTTAGACGACTATGGCTACACCTTC. Its protein product is CASSRTGLDDYGYTF.

The table lists this clone with a few counts. The rearrangement joins TRBV4-3 to TRBJ2-2; TRBD2 might be the D (5 bases). This CDR3 comprises 13 residues. V was clipped by 6 bases and J by 5 bases, with 10 bases between them. From germline, CDR1 is LGHNA and CDR2 YSLEER. The CDR3 region is CASRSGMTGELFF. CDR3 coding DNA: TGCGCCAGCAGGTCGGGGATGACCGGGGAGCTGTTTTTT.

The chain couples TRBV29-1 to TRBJ1-2, with 7 bases aligning to TRBD1. Trimming at V came to 7 bases and at J to 6 bases, leaving 17 bases not matched to a gene. The CDR3 contains 15 residues. The germline V gene has CDR1 SQVTM and CDR2 ANQGSEA. For the CDR3, the DNA is TGCAGCGCTCAGGGGGGTGTTAGCGTCGTTGATGGCTACACCTTC. As protein: CSAQGGVSVVDGYTF.

The chain links TRBV14 to TRBJ1-2; D not resolved. Trimming stripped 1 base from V and 3 bases from J, with 15 bases between. The length of the CDR3 is 16 residues. Germline lookup yields CDR1 SGHDN and CDR2 FVKESK. The CDR3 nucleotides read TGTGCCAGCAGCCAAGTCCGGGGAGCGACGGACTATGGCTACACCTTC. Translated, it gives CASSQVRGATDYGYTF. Complete variable domain (other parts from reference TRBV14 and TRBJ1-2): EAGVTQFPSHSVIEKGQTVTLRCDPISGHDNLYWYRRVMGKEIKFLLHFVKESKQDESGMPNNRFLAERTGGTYSTLKVQPAELEDSGVYFCASSQVRGATDYGYTFGSGTRLTVV.

The V gene is TRBV11-2, the J gene TRBJ2-1, with D tentatively TRBD1 (6 bases). The CDR3 is 17 amino acids. Trimming stripped 3 bases from V and 0 bases from J, with 15 bases between. From germline, CDR1 is SGHAT and CDR2 FQNNGV. CDR3 sequence reads: CASSFMVQGSSYNEQFF. The CDR3 DNA reads TGTGCCAGCAGCTTTATGGTTCAGGGGAGCTCCTACAATGAGCAGTTCTTC.

In its sample, this clone was seen many times. J is TRBJ1-1 and V is TRBV19; 8 nucleotides align to TRBD1. J was trimmed by 4 bases and V by 6 bases; bases with no gene match: 10. Germline CDR1 is LNHDA and CDR2 is SQIVND (reference sequence). The CDR3 extends over 15 amino acids. CDR3 loop: CASRMPGGMGTEAFF. The CDR3 DNA reads as TGTGCCAGTAGGATGCCAGGGGGCATGGGCACTGAAGCTTTCTTT.

The rearrangement uses TRBV4-3 and TRBJ1-2; D is possibly TRBD1 (5 bases). The germline CDR1 and CDR2 sequences are LGHNA and YSLEER. The CDR3 length is 13 residues. The ends were cut back, 1 base at V and 4 bases at J, with 7 bases in the middle. CDR3 in amino acids: CASSQGGGYGYTF. The CDR3 nucleotides are TGCGCCAGCAGCCAAGGGGGGGGCTATGGCTACACCTTC.

This clone was seen just once. This chain joins TRBV24-1 and TRBJ2-7; 10 nucleotides align to TRBD1. The germline CDR1 and CDR2 sequences are KGHDR and SFDVKD. CDR3 length equals 16 residues. J gave up 5 bases and V 8 bases, and 14 bases lay outside the gene matches. In nucleotides, the CDR3 is TGTGCCACCACCTTGACAGGGGGCCCCAGAGGGGACGAGCAGTACTTC. This codes for CATTLTGGPRGDEQYF.

The V call is TRBV15, the J call TRBJ1-4, with D perhaps TRBD1 (5 bases). Trimming shortened V by 5 bases and J by 8 bases, and 15 bases separated the two germline ends. Germline V CDR1 and CDR2: LNHNV, YYDKDF (reference sequence). There are 14 residues in the CDR3. The CDR3 sequence: CATSGGRGSEKLFF. The CDR3 DNA reads TGTGCCACCAGCGGCGGACGGGGGTCGGAAAAACTGTTTTTT.